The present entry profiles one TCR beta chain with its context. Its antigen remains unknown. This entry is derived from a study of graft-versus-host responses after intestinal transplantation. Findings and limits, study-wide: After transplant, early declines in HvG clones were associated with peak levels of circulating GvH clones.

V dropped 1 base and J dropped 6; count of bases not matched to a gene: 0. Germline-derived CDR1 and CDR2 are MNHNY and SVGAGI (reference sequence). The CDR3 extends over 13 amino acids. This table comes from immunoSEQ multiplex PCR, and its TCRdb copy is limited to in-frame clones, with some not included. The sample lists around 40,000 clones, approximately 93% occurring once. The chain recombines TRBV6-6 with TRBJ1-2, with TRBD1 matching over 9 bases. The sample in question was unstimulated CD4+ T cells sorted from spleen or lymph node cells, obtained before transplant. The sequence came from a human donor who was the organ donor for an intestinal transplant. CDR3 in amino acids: CASSYWTGDGYTF. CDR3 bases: TGTGCCAGCAGTTACTGGACAGGGGATGGCTACACCTTC.